This entry lists 21 T cell receptor beta chains sequenced from one sample in a study of T cell responses to AZD1222 COVID-19 vaccine. TCRdb's copy holds only in-frame clones and misses some; the assay was immunoSEQ multiplex PCR. The sample includes 65,000 to 85,000 clones, about 87% of them seen just once. This material consisted of peripheral blood, taken 28 days after the second dose of the MenACWY control vaccine. Receptors originate from an adult who received the MenACWY meningococcal vaccine as a control.

This chain joins TRBV15 and TRBJ2-5, with D possibly being TRBD1 or TRBD2 (5 bases each). The CDR3 loop spans 17 amino acids. The germline CDR1 and CDR2 sequences are LNHNV and YYDKDF (reference sequence). V was pared by 0 bases and J by 0 bases, with 14 bases between. The chain's CDR3 is CATSRDEGRVYQETQYF. In nucleotides, the CDR3 is TGTGCCACCAGCAGAGATGAGGGCAGGGTTTACCAAGAGACCCAGTACTTC. Full variable domain (remainder filled in from reference TRBV15 and TRBJ2-5): DAMVIQNPRYQVTQFGKPVTLSCSQTLNHNVMYWYQQKSSQAPKLLFHYYDKDFNNEADTPDNFQSRRPNTSFCFLDIRSPGLGDTAMYLCATSRDEGRVYQETQYFGPGTRLLVL.

The V call is TRBV4-2, the J call TRBJ2-1; either TRBD1 or TRBD2 may fit D (6 bases each). The V gene lost 1 base and the J gene lost 13 bases, with 11 bases spanning the gap. The CDR3 loop spans 12 amino acids. CDR1 LGHNA and CDR2 YNFKEQ come from the germline V gene. The chain's CDR3 is CASSQGTGAQFF. CDR3 nucleotides: TGTGCCAGCAGCCAAGGTACGGGGGCCCAGTTCTTC.

The genes are TRBV6-5 and TRBJ1-4, with D unclear. The V and J ends lost 0 bases and 2 bases respectively, with 7 bases between them. The CDR3 totals 15 residues. From germline, CDR1 is MNHEY and CDR2 SVGAGI. In DNA form, the CDR3 reads TGTGCCAGCAGTTACTCGGAAGGGACTAATGAAAAACTGTTTTTT. Its protein is CASSYSEGTNEKLFF.

The CDR3 is CSASWVAQQYF. CDR3 coding DNA: TGCAGTGCTAGTTGGGTAGCCCAGCAGTATTTT. V is TRBV20-1 and J is TRBJ2-3; D unclear. Between the trimmed V and J ends, which lost 3 bases and 11 bases, there was a span of 12 bases. Looked up from germline, CDR1 is DFQATT and CDR2 is SNEGSKA (reference sequence). This CDR3 is 11 amino acids long.

The rearrangement links TRBV2 to TRBJ1-4; TRBD1 agrees at 8 bases. The CDR3 runs 13 residues. Trimming took 5 bases from V and 10 from J; bases not matched to a gene: 6. Germline values: CDR1 SNHLY, CDR2 FYNNEI. CDR3 DNA: TGTGCCAGCAGTTCGACAGGGGCGAGAAAACTGTTTTTT. Amino acids: CASSSTGARKLFF.

The sample holds one count of this clone. The gene calls are TRBV12-3 or TRBV12-4 and TRBJ1-1; a weak D match, TRBD1 (6 bases). Trimming shortened V by 4 bases and J by 4 bases, and 10 bases separated the two germline ends. This CDR3 contains 13 residues. The CDR3: CASSYRVGTEAFF. The CDR3 DNA follows: TGTGCCAGCAGTTACAGGGTGGGCACTGAAGCTTTCTTT.

This chain links TRBV25-1 with TRBJ2-1; 8 bases match TRBD2. V lost 4 bases and J lost 3; bases outside the gene matches: 5. Germline V gene lookup returns CDR1 MGHDK and CDR2 SYGVNS. The CDR3 is 15 residues long. CDR3 sequence (DNA): TGTGCCAGCAGTGCTTCCAGCGGGGGCTACAATGAGCAGTTCTTC. Protein: CASSASSGGYNEQFF. Full variable domain (outside the CDR3, taken from reference TRBV25-1 and TRBJ2-1): EADIYQTPRYLVIGTGKKITLECSQTMGHDKMYWYQQDPGMELHLIHYSYGVNSTEKGDLSSESTVSRIRTEHFPLTLESARPSHTSQYLCASSASSGGYNEQFFGPGTRLTVL.

The rearrangement uses TRBV27 and TRBJ1-5, with unresolved D. The CDR3 sequence is 15 residues long. CDR1 MNHEY and CDR2 SMNVEV come from the germline V gene (reference sequence). V was shortened by 4 bases and J by 1 base, with 11 bases between the two germline ends. DNA of the CDR3: TGTGCCAGCAGTTGGAAGGACGGGAGCAATCAGCCCCAGCATTTT. This codes for CASSWKDGSNQPQHF.

J is TRBJ1-1 and V is TRBV4-3, with 9 bases fitting TRBD1. Germline V CDR1 and CDR2: LGHNA, YSLEER. V lost 4 bases to trimming and J lost 0 bases; unmatched junction nucleotides: 15. The CDR3 is made up of 19 amino acids. The CDR3 reads CASSRNAGGDRVVNTEAFF. The CDR3 DNA is TGCGCCAGCAGCCGAAATGCTGGGGGGGACAGGGTGGTGAACACTGAAGCTTTCTTT.

V gene TRBV4-1 combines with J gene TRBJ2-2; D remains ambiguous. This CDR3 is 16 amino acids long. V was shortened by 0 bases and J by 3 bases, with 11 bases between the two germline ends. CDR1 is MGHRA, CDR2 YSYEKL, per germline. In DNA, the CDR3 is TGCGCCAGCAGCCAAGAGGCAGTTGCCCACACCGGGGAGCTGTTTTTT. It encodes CASSQEAVAHTGELFF.

This clone showed up just a few times. Germline is not matched at one junction end, which may reflect a read error. The gene calls are TRBV7-9 and TRBJ1-2; possible D gene TRBD1, 6 bases. The germline CDR1 and CDR2 sequences are SEHNR and FQNEAQ (reference sequence). There are 13 residues in the CDR3. CDR3: CASSLAETGGLRF. As DNA, the CDR3 is TGTGCCAGCAGCTTAGCGGAGACGGGGGGCTTACGCTTC.

V is TRBV4-3 and J is TRBJ1-2, with D tentatively TRBD1 (5 bases). Trimming left V 0 bases short and J 1 base short, with 9 bases between. Germline V gene data show CDR1 as LGHNA and CDR2 as YSLEER. CDR3 length equals 15 residues. The CDR3 is CASSQDWGSNYGYTF. The CDR3 bases are TGCGCCAGCAGCCAAGATTGGGGCAGTAACTATGGCTACACCTTC.

V usage is TRBV19 and J usage is TRBJ2-5; weak D call: TRBD2 (5 bases). Looked up from germline, CDR1 is LNHDA and CDR2 is SQIVND (reference sequence). Trimming pared 7 bases from V and 1 base from J, leaving 10 bases between. This CDR3 is built from 13 residues. The CDR3 region is CASNSDFQETQYF. CDR3 nucleotides: TGTGCCAGTAATTCGGACTTCCAAGAGACCCAGTACTTC.

V is TRBV12-3 or TRBV12-4 and J is TRBJ2-1, with TRBD1 as a possible D gene (6 bases). The CDR3 is made up of 13 amino acids. V lost 3 bases and J lost 10, with 13 bases in between. The CDR3 region has the DNA TGTGCCAGCAGTTTGGGGGCACTGACAGAGCAGTTCTTC. Translating it yields CASSLGALTEQFF.

The chain employs TRBV3-1 (or the pseudogene TRBV3-2) and TRBJ1-1; D is perhaps TRBD1 (6 bases). CDR1 is LGHDT and CDR2 is YNNKEL in the germline V gene (reference sequence). The CDR3 extends over 16 amino acids. The V end was cut by 6 bases, the J end by 1 base, with 18 bases between. CDR3 DNA sequence: TGTGCCAGCAGTCCCGATCCAAGGGGGAGGAACACTGAAGCTTTCTTT. Its translation is CASSPDPRGRNTEAFF.

The chain joins TRBV12-3 or TRBV12-4 to TRBJ1-5; 7 positions agree with TRBD1. The ends lost 5 bases at V and 9 bases at J; junction bases unmatched: 7. The CDR3 is 13 amino acids. CDR3 region: CASSRQGQGPQHF. CDR3 DNA sequence: TGTGCCAGCAGTAGACAGGGCCAGGGGCCCCAGCATTTT.

This chain uses TRBV7-2 with TRBJ1-1; no firm D call. Germline CDR1 reads SGHTA; CDR2 reads FQGNSA. V was pared by 1 base and J by 1 base, with 13 bases between. CDR3 length equals 16 residues. The CDR3 coding sequence is TGTGCCAGCAGCTTAGATGGGGATATGACGAACACTGAAGCTTTCTTT. This translates into CASSLDGDMTNTEAFF.

The rearrangement joins TRBV12-3 or TRBV12-4 to TRBJ2-2, with D possibly matching TRBD1 (6 bases). Trimming took off 5 bases at V and 10 bases at J, with 11 bases between the two ends. This CDR3 spans 12 amino acids. In DNA form, the CDR3 reads TGTGCCAGCAGTATAGGGGGTGTGGAGCTGTTTTTT. Amino acid sequence: CASSIGGVELFF.

The rearrangement uses TRBV18 and TRBJ2-5; TRBD1 agrees at 8 bases. CDR1 and CDR2 (germline): KGHSH, LQKENI. The V gene end was trimmed by 2 bases and the J gene end by 0 bases; junction bases not matched to a gene: 11. This CDR3 comprises 18 residues. Here the CDR3 DNA reads TGTGCCAGCTCACCAGCGGGACAGGCGTTTTCTTACCAAGAGACCCAGTACTTC. Encoded protein: CASSPAGQAFSYQETQYF.

This clone is medium-sized within its sample. Here the CDR3 DNA reads TGTGCCAGCAGAGTAAATTTAGGTTCATACAATGAGCAGTTCTTC. Translated: CASRVNLGSYNEQFF. The chain recombines TRBV6-5 with TRBJ2-1; unclear D gene. The CDR3 contains 15 residues. The ends were cut back, 6 bases at V and 4 bases at J, with 16 bases in the middle. Germline V gene sequence: CDR1 MNHEY, CDR2 SVGAGI.

This clone occurred many times. The chain has TRBV2 and TRBJ2-3; no clear D. V was shortened by 7 bases and J by 2 bases, with 10 bases between the two germline ends. This CDR3 has 13 amino acids. CDR1 is SNHLY, CDR2 FYNNEI, per germline. The CDR3 loop reads CASNPPFTDTQYF. CDR3 bases: TGTGCCAGCAACCCCCCGTTCACAGATACGCAGTATTTT.